The subject of this entry is one T cell receptor beta chain. Its target is unknown. The source of the sample is a study of shared clonotypes between healthy human individuals. With V trimmed by 6 bases and J by 6 bases, 4 bases remained unmatched. Germline loops: CDR1 SNHLY, CDR2 FYNNEI. The CDR3 spans 15 residues. Study outcomes and limitations: Shared across a few donors were about 4.8% of the naive CD4 clonotypes.

Method: immunoSEQ multiplex PCR; TCRdb's copy keeps in-frame clones and lacks some. In the table there are more than 2 million clones, about 94% of which are singletons. Only CD45RO-negative cells positively selected for CCR7 counted as naive CD8 cells, so terminally differentiated effector memory CD45RA+ cells were excluded. The sequenced material came from naive CD8+ T cells from PBMCs. The receptor was derived from a man aged 18 to 30 in good health. Some clones in this sample may be carry-over from other donors' samples. The rearrangement links TRBV2 to TRBJ2-2; TRBD2 matches at 13 bases. This CDR3 reads CASSGTSGVPGELFF. The CDR3 nucleotides read TGTGCCAGCAGCGGGACTAGCGGGGTCCCCGGGGAGCTGTTTTTT.